This T cell receptor (beta chain) appears in the sequencing data of a study of blood T cell repertoires in COVID-19. Study information: Collection of acute and convalescent COVID-19 samples took place in the United States, Italy and Spain.

The sample holds one count of this clone. The CDR3 contains 12 residues. The V gene lost 3 bases and the J gene lost 6 bases, with 8 bases spanning the gap. TCRdb keeps only in-frame clones here, not all; method: immunoSEQ multiplex PCR. This table has some 49,000 clones, around 92% appearing once. The chain carries TRBV12-3 or TRBV12-4 and TRBJ1-1; no firm D call. What was sequenced was peripheral blood. The origin of this receptor is a man in his fifties with active COVID-19. CDR3 nucleotides: TGTGCCAGCAGTTTCGGGTTGGCTGAAGCTTTCTTT. It is translated as CASSFGLAEAFF.